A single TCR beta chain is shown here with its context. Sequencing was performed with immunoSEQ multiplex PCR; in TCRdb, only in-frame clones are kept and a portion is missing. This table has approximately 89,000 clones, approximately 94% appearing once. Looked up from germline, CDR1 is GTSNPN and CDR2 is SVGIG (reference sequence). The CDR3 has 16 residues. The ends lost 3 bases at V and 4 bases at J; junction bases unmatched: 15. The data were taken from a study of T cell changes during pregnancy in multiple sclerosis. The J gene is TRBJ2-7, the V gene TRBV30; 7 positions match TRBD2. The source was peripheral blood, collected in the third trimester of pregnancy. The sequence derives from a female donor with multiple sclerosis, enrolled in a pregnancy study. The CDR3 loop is CAWRKAVAGLRYEQYF. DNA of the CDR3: TGTGCCTGGAGGAAGGCGGTAGCGGGCCTGAGATACGAGCAGTACTTC. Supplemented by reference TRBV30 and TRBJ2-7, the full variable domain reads SQTIHQWPATLVQPVGSPLSLECTVEGTSNPNLYWYRQAAGRGLQLLFYSVGIGQISSEVPQNLSASRPQDRQFILSSKKLLLSDSGFYLCAWRKAVAGLRYEQYFGPGTRLTVT.